The 16 T cell receptor beta chains reported below all come from one sample, sequenced in a study of T cells in localized non-small cell lung cancer (dated by TCRdb to between 2020 and 2021). Library method: the immunoSEQ multiplex PCR assay. TCRdb stores this immuneACCESS table with in-frame sequences only. Part of the clones is absent; in the studies checked, under half of the shortfall reflects unresolved V genes, and no reason is known for the rest. This sample gives roughly 18,000 clones in total; around 81% of them show up just once. Clones ranked in the top ten supply approximately 24% of the sample. Sequences were derived from peripheral blood, sampled before any cancer treatment. The receptors stem from a female donor over 55 with stage I lung adenocarcinoma.

The chain joins TRBV5-1 to TRBJ2-7; D may be TRBD1 (6 bases). Germline V gives CDR1 SGHRS, CDR2 YFSETQ. CDR3 length: 14 amino acids. Trimming shortened V by 4 bases and J by 4 bases, and 15 bases separated the two germline ends. The CDR3 DNA follows: TGCGCCAGCAGCCCCCTACAGGGTACGTACGAGCAGTACTTC. Its protein product is CASSPLQGTYEQYF.

This chain uses TRBV10-2 with TRBJ1-2, with 11 bases aligning to TRBD1. Germline V gene lookup returns CDR1 WSHSY and CDR2 SAAADI. After removal of 6 bases from V and 5 bases from J, the junction contained 2 bases not matched to a gene. This CDR3 contains 13 residues. In nucleotides, the CDR3 is TGCGCCAGCAGAGGACAGGGGGCATATGGCTACACCTTC. This gives the protein CASRGQGAYGYTF.

The chain links TRBV6-6 to TRBJ1-2, with D unresolved. The length of the CDR3 is 13 residues. V dropped 6 bases and J dropped 2 bases, with 10 bases sitting between them. Per germline, CDR1 MNHNY and CDR2 SVGAGI (reference sequence). CDR3 DNA sequence: TGTGCCAGCAGCACGCTGAGCAACTATGGCTACACCTTC. Its translation is CASSTLSNYGYTF.

The chain combines TRBV7-2 with TRBJ2-1; D is unclear. Germline V lookup: CDR1 SGHTA, CDR2 FQGNSA. With 5 bases removed from V and 5 bases from J, the gap between germline ends came to 10 bases. The CDR3 is 13 amino acids. CDR3 loop: CASSRSRDNEQFF. For the CDR3, the DNA is TGTGCCAGCAGCCGATCACGGGACAATGAGCAGTTCTTC.

The chain is built from TRBV19 and TRBJ2-3, with TRBD2 matching 7 bases. CDR3 length: 15 amino acids. Trimming cost V 4 bases and J 6 bases; bases outside gene matches: 10. CDR1 is LNHDA and CDR2 is SQIVND in the germline V gene (reference sequence). The CDR3, as DNA: TGTGCCAGTAGTACGTTGAGCGGGACGGGGGATACGCAGTATTTT. Its protein is CASSTLSGTGDTQYF.

This rearrangement joins TRBV25-1 to TRBJ1-4; the D gene is possibly TRBD1 (5 bases). From germline, CDR1 is MGHDK and CDR2 SYGVNS. V lost 3 bases, J lost 0 bases, and 8 bases lay in between. The CDR3 has 15 amino acids. CDR3 region: CASSDDRSTNEKLFF. The DNA for the CDR3 is TGTGCCAGCAGTGACGACAGATCAACTAATGAAAAACTGTTTTTT.

The J gene is TRBJ1-2, the V gene TRBV4-3; unclear D gene. The CDR3 totals 13 residues. The V and J ends lost 0 bases and 1 base respectively, with 3 bases between them. In germline, CDR1 is LGHNA, CDR2 YSLEER. CDR3 amino acids: CASSQDHNYGYTF. The CDR3 DNA reads TGCGCCAGCAGCCAAGATCATAACTATGGCTACACCTTC.

This chain links TRBV18 with TRBJ2-1, with D perhaps assigned TRBD1 or TRBD2 (5 bases each). Germline V lookup: CDR1 KGHSH, CDR2 LQKENI. The CDR3 runs 16 residues. The germline V and J ends were trimmed by 3 bases and 6 bases, with 18 bases remaining between them. The CDR3 bases are TGTGCCAGCTCACCCTCGGGGACCCTAATTGTCAATGAGCAGTTCTTC. It specifies CASSPSGTLIVNEQFF.

V is TRBV6-5 and J is TRBJ1-1, with D possibly being TRBD1 (6 bases). This CDR3 contains 13 residues. From germline, CDR1 is MNHEY and CDR2 SVGAGI. V was pared by 5 bases and J by 5 bases, with 12 bases between. The CDR3 is CASSPGTSTEAFF. DNA of the CDR3: TGTGCCAGCAGTCCCGGGACATCGACTGAAGCTTTCTTT.

The rearrangement joins TRBV2 to TRBJ1-2, with TRBD1 matching over 7 bases. The V segment lost 6 bases and the J segment 2 bases; nucleotides outside the gene matches: 18. From germline, CDR1 is SNHLY and CDR2 FYNNEI. The CDR3 extends over 18 amino acids. CDR3 sequence reads: CASSYPGTDVNTNYGYTF. The CDR3 DNA follows: TGTGCCAGCAGCTACCCCGGGACAGACGTAAATACAAACTATGGCTACACCTTC.

The genes are TRBV5-8 and TRBJ2-7, with unresolved D. Germline CDR1 is SGHTS and CDR2 is YDEGEE. V lost 1 base and J lost 7, with 3 bases in between. The CDR3 contains 10 residues. DNA for the CDR3: TGTGCCAGCAGCTTGCTAGAGCAGTACTTC. This encodes CASSLLEQYF.

V gene TRBV7-9 combines with J gene TRBJ1-6, with 9 bases fitting TRBD1. Trimming at V came to 5 bases and at J to 9 bases, leaving 5 bases not matched to a gene. Germline lookup yields CDR1 SEHNR and CDR2 FQNEAQ (reference sequence). The CDR3 spans 14 residues. DNA of the CDR3: TGTGCCAGCAGCCGACAGGACAGGGGTTCACCCCTCCACTTT. Its translation is CASSRQDRGSPLHF.

The chain is built from TRBV27 and TRBJ1-6; D gene ambiguous. Germline loops: CDR1 MNHEY, CDR2 SMNVEV (reference sequence). Trimming cost V 6 bases and J 8 bases, with 14 bases left between them. The CDR3 length is 14 residues. The DNA for the CDR3 is TGTGCCAGCAGCCCGACATGGGAGGATTCACCCCTCCACTTT. Protein product: CASSPTWEDSPLHF.

The table lists this clone with a few counts. The V call is TRBV30, the J call TRBJ1-5; D uncertain. V was cut by 1 base and J by 0 bases, with 7 bases left in between. This CDR3 is built from 14 residues. CDR1 is GTSNPN, CDR2 SVGIG, per germline (reference sequence). In DNA, the CDR3 is TGTGCCTGGAGTGGTCCAGATAGCAATCAGCCCCAGCATTTT. This encodes CAWSGPDSNQPQHF.

The rearrangement uses TRBV19 and TRBJ1-4; TRBD1 agrees at 7 bases. The CDR3 runs 14 residues. Germline V gene lookup returns CDR1 LNHDA and CDR2 SQIVND (reference sequence). After removal of 6 bases from V and 8 bases from J, the junction contained 9 bases not matched to a gene. CDR3 DNA sequence: TGTGCCAGTAGCCTCGGGACAGCTATAGAAAAACTGTTTTTT. Its translation: CASSLGTAIEKLFF.

This chain connects TRBV29-1 to TRBJ2-1, with D unclear. Between the trimmed V and J ends, which lost 8 bases and 2 bases, there was a span of 10 bases. This CDR3 comprises 12 residues. The germline V gene encodes CDR1 SQVTM and CDR2 ANQGSEA. CDR3 bases: TGCAGCACCACTACAACCTACAATGAGCAGTTCTTC. Amino acid sequence: CSTTTTYNEQFF.